What follows are 14 T cell receptor beta chains derived from one specimen sequenced in a study of CD8 T cells in ankylosing spondylitis. Study-level results: Several highly homologous variants formed a TCR beta motif that appeared characteristic of ankylosing spondylitis blood.

MiXCR, applied by TCRdb to the 5' RACE reads, yields one record per CDR3 protein. The sample has 700,000 or so distinct CDR3 sequences; under 20% are singletons. The antigens of these receptors remain unknown. Sequencing was carried out using blood, either unsorted or a sorted T cell fraction (not recorded which). The receptors come from a male donor with ankylosing spondylitis.

CDR3 DNA sequence: TGTGCCAGCAGCTCCACCCGGGGCGGGACTAGTGCCTACAATGAGCAGTTCTTC. This sequence encodes CASSSTRGGTSAYNEQFF. V usage is TRBV11-2 and J usage is TRBJ2-1; 8 bases map to TRBD2. V lost 4 bases, J lost 2 bases, and 13 bases stayed unmatched. CDR1 is SGHAT, CDR2 FQNNGV, per germline. The CDR3 extends over 18 amino acids.

This chain uses TRBV5-4 with TRBJ2-3; TRBD1 aligns across 9 bases. The CDR3 spans 18 residues. The germline V gene has CDR1 SGHNT and CDR2 YYREEE (reference sequence). V shed 1 base and J 4 bases; nucleotides not matched to a gene: 13. This CDR3 is CASSLSGSGTGFSDTQYF. The CDR3 DNA follows: TGTGCCAGCAGCTTGAGTGGTTCCGGGACAGGGTTTTCAGATACGCAGTATTTT.

V gene TRBV6-1 combines with J gene TRBJ1-5; D may be TRBD1 (5 bases). The CDR3 is made up of 14 amino acids. Trimming cost V 3 bases and J 4 bases, with 10 bases left between them. From germline, CDR1 is MNHNS and CDR2 SASEGT. The chain's CDR3 is CASSDWGGNQPQHF. In DNA form, the CDR3 reads TGTGCCAGCAGTGATTGGGGCGGGAATCAGCCCCAGCATTTT.

The chain employs TRBV7-3 and TRBJ1-1; D ambiguous. Germline V gene lookup returns CDR1 SGHTA and CDR2 FQGTGA. The germline V and J ends were trimmed by 5 bases and 1 base, with 11 bases remaining between them. CDR3 length equals 14 residues. The CDR3 nucleotides are TGTGCCAGCAGCCAGGACGGGGAGAACACTGAAGCTTTCTTT. It encodes CASSQDGENTEAFF.

This clonotype was counted between two and nine times. This chain links TRBV12-3 or TRBV12-4 with TRBJ2-2, with D maybe TRBD1 (5 bases). The CDR3 has 14 amino acids. Deletions cut 7 bases from V and 2 bases from J, with 11 bases between. This CDR3 is CASKVGANTGELFF. CDR3 nucleotides: TGTGCCAGCAAAGTTGGGGCAAACACCGGGGAGCTGTTTTTT.

The V gene is TRBV5-1, the J gene TRBJ2-2; a weak D match, TRBD1 (5 bases). Germline-derived CDR1 and CDR2 are SGHRS and YFSETQ. V lost 3 bases, J lost 6 bases, and 9 bases lay in between. The CDR3 extends over 13 amino acids. This CDR3 is CASSSGAPGELFF. In DNA form, the CDR3 reads TGCGCCAGCAGCTCTGGGGCCCCCGGGGAGCTGTTTTTT.

This clonotype was counted a few times. This chain's CDR3 is CASSETGRPGYTF. CDR3 coding DNA: TGCGCCAGCAGCGAGACAGGCAGGCCTGGCTACACCTTC. V gene TRBV4-3 combines with J gene TRBJ1-2; possible D gene TRBD1, 6 bases. The CDR3 loop spans 13 amino acids. Germline CDR1 reads LGHNA; CDR2 reads YSLEER. Trimming removed 5 bases at V and 7 bases at J, with 14 bases between.

This clonotype was counted a few times. This chain uses TRBV7-3 with TRBJ2-1; 7 nucleotides match TRBD1. V gave up 5 bases and J gave up 5 bases; unmatched junction bases: 6. Germline V gene lookup returns CDR1 SGHTA and CDR2 FQGTGA. CDR3 length: 14 residues. The CDR3, as DNA: TGTGCCAGCAGCCCCTTCCAGGGGGACAATGAGCAGTTCTTC. Protein: CASSPFQGDNEQFF.

This chain links TRBV7-6 with TRBJ2-7, with TRBD2 matching 7 bases. Trimming took 1 base from V and 5 from J; bases not matched to a gene: 11. Germline CDR1 SGHVS, CDR2 FNYEAQ. The CDR3 sequence is 16 residues long. CDR3 nucleotide sequence: TGTGCCAGCAGCTTAGGGGGTTTCGCGGGAGTTGACGAGCAGTACTTC. Encoded protein: CASSLGGFAGVDEQYF.

This clonotype was detected ten times or more. The chain is built from TRBV28 and TRBJ2-7; 9 nucleotides line up with TRBD1. Trimming at V came to 6 bases and at J to 3 bases, leaving 9 bases not matched to a gene. The CDR3 contains 15 residues. Germline V gives CDR1 MDHEN, CDR2 SYDVKM. In DNA form, the CDR3 reads TGTGCCAGCAGCCCCGACAGGGGGATTATCTACGAGCAGTACTTC. Translated: CASSPDRGIIYEQYF.

The chain joins TRBV12-3 or TRBV12-4 to TRBJ2-2; TRBD2 matches 11 bases. The CDR3 is 18 residues long. V lost 11 bases to trimming and J lost 7 bases; unmatched junction nucleotides: 21. The CDR3 spells CALCFAFKLAGEVGELFF. CDR3 DNA sequence: TGTGCCCTCTGTTTTGCCTTCAAACTAGCGGGAGAGGTCGGGGAGCTGTTTTTT.

This chain joins TRBV21-1 and TRBJ1-1; TRBD1 was called by the table and not checked on the DNA. TRBV21-1 is shown as a pseudogene. This CDR3 has 15 residues. DNA of the CDR3: TGTGCCAGCAGCACCCGACAGGGACCTGGGTGTGAAGCTTTCTTT. Translating it yields CASSTRQGPGCEAFF.

This clonotype was picked up a small number of times. The rearrangement uses TRBV5-1 and TRBJ1-3; D is unclear. The CDR3 extends over 14 amino acids. Trimming stripped 3 bases from V and 6 bases from J, with 13 bases between. Germline lookup yields CDR1 SGHRS and CDR2 YFSETQ. CDR3 nucleotide sequence: TGCGCCAGCAGCTCGGGAGAGGGTGCAAACACCATATATTTT. Amino acid sequence: CASSSGEGANTIYF.

This clonotype has more than one count but fewer than ten. This sequence joins TRBV7-6 and TRBJ2-7; D uncertain. The CDR3 is 17 residues long. V was cut by 1 base and J by 7 bases, with 23 bases left in between. CDR1 and CDR2 (germline): SGHVS, FNYEAQ. The chain's CDR3 is CASSLVVVSGLSREQYF. DNA for the CDR3: TGTGCCAGCAGCTTAGTAGTTGTTTCTGGGTTGTCTCGTGAGCAGTACTTC.